These 17 T cell receptor beta chains came from one sample sequenced in a study of shared clonotypes between healthy human individuals. Data came from immunoSEQ multiplex PCR; TCRdb stores just in-frame clones and leaves some out. This table holds roughly 760,000 clones, roughly 70% found once. Sequencing was carried out using memory CD4+ T cells sorted from blood. The subset denotes: CD45RA-negative fraction. The receptors here all came from a woman between 25 and 40 years old in good health.

The chain joins TRBV15 to TRBJ1-2; TRBD1 might be the D (6 bases). The V gene's germline CDR1 is LNHNV and CDR2 YYDKDF (reference sequence). The V end was cut by 0 bases, the J end by 0 bases, with 8 bases between. This CDR3 is 15 amino acids long. The CDR3 region is CATSREGATNYGYTF. Here the CDR3 DNA reads TGTGCCACCAGCAGAGAGGGGGCGACTAACTATGGCTACACCTTC.

The chain recombines TRBV28 with TRBJ2-5; a weak D match, TRBD2 (6 bases). The V end was cut by 3 bases, the J end by 1 base, with 9 bases between. The germline V gene has CDR1 MDHEN and CDR2 SYDVKM. This CDR3 is 14 amino acids long. This chain's CDR3 is CASSFGGTQETQYF. As DNA, the CDR3 is TGTGCCAGCAGTTTTGGAGGGACCCAAGAGACCCAGTACTTC.

Remarks on this clone: Other DNA sequences in the same sample also yield this CDR3. The genes are TRBV27 and TRBJ2-7, with TRBD1 matching over 7 bases. This CDR3 is 13 amino acids long. Germline V gene sequence: CDR1 MNHEY, CDR2 SMNVEV (reference sequence). V lost 5 bases to trimming and J lost 3 bases; unmatched junction nucleotides: 4. CDR3 sequence: CASSLRTGYEQYF. The CDR3 DNA sequence: TGTGCCAGCAGTCTCCGGACAGGCTACGAGCAGTACTTC.

This chain joins TRBV5-1 and TRBJ2-7; 13 bases map to TRBD2. The CDR3 length is 17 residues. V was pared by 4 bases and J by 4 bases, with 11 bases of the junction left unmatched. Per the germline V gene, CDR1 is SGHRS and CDR2 is YFSETQ. CDR3 DNA sequence: TGCGCCAGCAGCCGTAGCACTAGCGGGAGGGCCATTTACGAGCAGTACTTC. It encodes CASSRSTSGRAIYEQYF.

The chain recombines TRBV30 with TRBJ2-7; TRBD2 matches 9 bases. CDR1 and CDR2 (germline): GTSNPN, SVGIG (reference sequence). The CDR3 length is 14 residues. J lost 4 bases, V lost 3 bases, and 7 bases had no gene match. The CDR3 sequence is CAWRPGSGSYEQYF. Written as DNA, the CDR3 is TGTGCCTGGAGGCCGGGTAGCGGGAGTTACGAGCAGTACTTC.

The gene calls are TRBV18 and TRBJ1-3, with D unresolved. CDR3 length: 13 residues. Trimming shortened V by 8 bases and J by 0 bases, and 8 bases separated the two germline ends. Germline lookup yields CDR1 KGHSH and CDR2 LQKENI. CDR3 DNA sequence: TGTGCCAGCCACTTCGTCTCTGGAAACACCATATATTTT. This gives the protein CASHFVSGNTIYF.

This clone was detected only a few times. The chain carries TRBV2 and TRBJ1-4; perhaps TRBD1 as D (5 bases). Per germline, CDR1 SNHLY and CDR2 FYNNEI. Trimming shortened V by 3 bases and J by 10 bases, and 24 bases separated the two germline ends. This CDR3 comprises 17 residues. CDR3 bases: TGTGCCAGCAGTGAGGAGGCCGGAGGACAAGTTAAGGGAAAACTGTTTTTT. It yields the protein CASSEEAGGQVKGKLFF.

This clone occurred a few times. The V gene is TRBV5-6, the J gene TRBJ1-1, with TRBD1 identical over 7 bases. The CDR3 extends over 15 amino acids. The V gene's germline CDR1 is SGHDT and CDR2 YYEEEE. Unmatched junction bases numbered 5, after V lost 3 bases and J lost 0 bases. The CDR3, as DNA: TGTGCCAGCAGCTCGACAGGGATCTTGAACACTGAAGCTTTCTTT. This translates into CASSSTGILNTEAFF.

In its sample, this clone was seen once. This chain connects TRBV7-2 to TRBJ2-5; possibly TRBD2 for D (6 bases). Trimming stripped 1 base from V and 3 bases from J, with 15 bases between. This CDR3 spans 16 amino acids. From germline, CDR1 is SGHTA and CDR2 FQGNSA. The CDR3 region is CASSLVPRGQEETQYF. CDR3 coding DNA: TGTGCCAGCAGCTTAGTACCGCGGGGTCAAGAAGAGACCCAGTACTTC.

This clone was observed a single time. The genes are TRBV28 and TRBJ2-7; D unclear. This CDR3 spans 13 amino acids. From germline, CDR1 is MDHEN and CDR2 SYDVKM. Trimming pared 6 bases from V and 4 bases from J, leaving 13 bases between. The CDR3 DNA reads TGTGCCAGCAGCCCGGCGAGACCGTACGAGCAGTACTTC. Translated, it gives CASSPARPYEQYF.

The gene calls are TRBV28 and TRBJ2-3; D not resolved. Germline loops: CDR1 MDHEN, CDR2 SYDVKM. Trimming left V 3 bases short and J 2 bases short, with 15 bases between. CDR3 length: 16 amino acids. The CDR3 sequence is CASSFNSWKHTDTQYF. In DNA, the CDR3 is TGTGCCAGCAGTTTTAATTCTTGGAAACACACAGATACGCAGTATTTT.

The V and J genes are TRBV18 and TRBJ2-7, with 7 bases lining up with TRBD1. The CDR3 is made up of 15 amino acids. The germline V gene has CDR1 KGHSH and CDR2 LQKENI. V was clipped by 3 bases and J by 5 bases; unmatched bases: 10. The chain's CDR3 is CASSPQPGQTNEQYF. As DNA, the CDR3 is TGTGCCAGCTCACCTCAACCGGGACAGACCAACGAGCAGTACTTC.

V gene TRBV28 combines with J gene TRBJ2-7; D is perhaps TRBD2 (6 bases). Germline assignment: CDR1 MDHEN and CDR2 SYDVKM. V was cut by 7 bases and J by 3 bases, with 16 bases left in between. CDR3 length: 14 amino acids. In DNA, the CDR3 is TGTGCCAGCATCCTAAGGCGGGGTGGCTACGAGCAGTACTTC. Amino acids: CASILRRGGYEQYF.

V is TRBV10-3 and J is TRBJ1-2, with TRBD1 as a possible D gene (5 bases). Germline CDR1 ENHRY, CDR2 SYGVKD. V lost 3 bases to trimming and J lost 4 bases, with 9 bases between them. The CDR3 is 13 residues long. CDR3 DNA: TGTGCCATCAGTGATGCAGGGAGCTATGGCTACACCTTC. It specifies CAISDAGSYGYTF.

The chain combines TRBV29-1 with TRBJ2-1, with D perhaps matching TRBD2 (6 bases). Trimming stripped 6 bases from V and 9 bases from J, with 21 bases between. Germline V gives CDR1 SQVTM, CDR2 ANQGSEA. The CDR3 is 14 amino acids. CDR3 amino acids: CSVRKGQGGGEQFF. The CDR3 DNA is TGCAGCGTCCGCAAGGGGCAGGGAGGCGGTGAGCAGTTCTTC.

CDR3 region: CASSVGTGTSYNEQFF. CDR3 nucleotides: TGTGCCAGCAGCGTAGGAACCGGGACTAGTTACAATGAGCAGTTCTTC. The V and J genes are TRBV9 and TRBJ2-1; 8 bases map to TRBD2. This CDR3 has 16 residues. The ends lost 0 bases at V and 4 bases at J; junction bases unmatched: 6. Per germline, CDR1 SGDLS and CDR2 YYNGEE.

The chain combines TRBV5-6 with TRBJ1-1, with 8 bases fitting TRBD1. CDR3 size: 13 residues. Germline V CDR1 and CDR2: SGHDT, YYEEEE. Losses at the gene ends were 2 bases for V and 5 bases for J; bases not matched to a gene: 2. As DNA, the CDR3 is TGTGCCAGCAGCTTTAACAGGGGGACTGAAGCTTTCTTT. Translated, it gives CASSFNRGTEAFF.